The 21 T cell receptor beta chains listed next were all sequenced from one sample in a study of tumor-infiltrating lymphocytes in oesophageal squamous cell carcinoma. TCRdb recomputed calls from the PCR reads with MiXCR, one row per CDR3 protein. In the table there are roughly 20,000 distinct CDR3 sequences, 35% to 40% of which are singletons. Sequenced material: esophageal tumor tissue. The receptor set was obtained from a male donor with esophageal squamous cell carcinoma.

V usage is TRBV7-8 and J usage is TRBJ2-1, with TRBD2 identical over 7 bases. The J call is uncertain, as TRBJ2-7 better fits the DNA end. The CDR3 sequence is 17 residues long. Germline assignment: CDR1 SGHVS and CDR2 FQNEAQ. DNA of the CDR3: TGTGCCAGCAGCTTCGAGGGACTACTCGATACCTACAATGAGCAGTACTTC. As protein: CASSFEGLLDTYNEQYF.

This clonotype has just a few counts. The V gene is TRBV15, the J gene TRBJ2-1; 9 bases are shared with TRBD2. V shed 3 bases and J 0 bases; nucleotides not matched to a gene: 3. CDR1 is LNHNV and CDR2 is YYDKDF in the germline V gene (reference sequence). This CDR3 spans 16 amino acids. CDR3: CATSRRSGSSYNEQFF. CDR3 nucleotide sequence: TGTGCCACCAGCAGGCGTAGCGGGAGCTCCTACAATGAGCAGTTCTTC.

This clonotype was seen many times. This chain joins TRBV5-1 and TRBJ2-6; D is ambiguous. The CDR3 covers 14 residues. Germline assignment: CDR1 SGHRS and CDR2 YFSETQ. V was shortened by 1 base and J by 0 bases, with 2 bases between the two germline ends. CDR3 region: CASSLPSGANVLTF. Written as DNA, the CDR3 is TGCGCCAGCAGCTTGCCCTCTGGGGCCAACGTCCTGACTTTC. Using reference TRBV5-1 and TRBJ2-6 for the parts outside the CDR3, the full variable domain is KAGVTQTPRYLIKTRGQQVTLSCSPISGHRSVSWYQQTPGQGLQFLFEYFSETQRNKGNFPGRFSGRQFSNSRSEMNVSTLELGDSALYLCASSLPSGANVLTFGAGSRLTVL.

Note on this clonotype: A read error is likely, as this CDR3 ends without the conserved phenylalanine or tryptophan. It is unclear where the CDR3 begins or ends on the DNA, so no DNA is shown, and the CDR3 is as TCRdb lists it. This rearrangement joins TRBV7-2 to TRBJ2-6; the table names TRBD2, a call not compared with the DNA. The CDR3 length is 17 residues, termini included. The germline V gene has CDR1 SGHTA and CDR2 FQGNSA. The CDR3 here is CASSHGTSGDNEQFFGP.

V gene TRBV20-1 combines with J gene TRBJ2-7; 9 bases fit TRBD1. The ends lost 6 bases at V and 0 bases at J; junction bases unmatched: 9. CDR1 is DFQATT and CDR2 is SNEGSKA in the germline V gene (reference sequence). CDR3 size: 15 residues. This CDR3 is CSAKIGTGNSYEQYF. For the CDR3, the DNA is TGCAGTGCAAAAATCGGGACAGGGAACTCCTACGAGCAGTACTTC.

This rearrangement joins TRBV28 to TRBJ2-3; 13 bases are a match to TRBD2. This CDR3 region has 15 residues. V lost 5 bases and J lost 4; bases outside the gene matches: 3. Germline lookup yields CDR1 MDHEN and CDR2 SYDVKM. In nucleotides, the CDR3 is TGTGCCAGCAGTCGGACTAGCGGGAGCCCAGATACGCAGTATTTT. It encodes CASSRTSGSPDTQYF.

This clonotype was counted only a few times. The chain has TRBV6-2 or TRBV6-3 and TRBJ2-7; weak D call: TRBD1 (5 bases). V lost 2 bases and J 6 bases, leaving 5 bases between the germline ends. The CDR3 covers 11 residues. CDR1 MNHEY and CDR2 SVGEGT come from the germline V gene. The CDR3 nucleotides are TGTGCCAGCAGTTACAGGGGCGAGCAGTACTTC. This translates into CASSYRGEQYF.

In its sample, this clonotype is medium-sized (0.01 to 0.1%). This chain uses TRBV7-3 with TRBJ1-1, with D hard to call. This CDR3 has 14 amino acids. Trimming cost V 1 base and J 1 base, with 7 bases left between them. CDR1 is SGHTA, CDR2 FQGTGA, per germline. The CDR3 region has the DNA TGTGCCAGCAGCTTAAATGGGAGGAACACTGAAGCTTTCTTT. This codes for CASSLNGRNTEAFF.

CDR3 protein: CASSIGGGEQYF. CDR3 DNA sequence: TGTGCCAGTAGTATAGGGGGCGGCGAGCAGTACTTC. The chain couples TRBV19 to TRBJ2-5, with D perhaps matching TRBD1 (5 bases). The J call may be in error: the DNA end matches TRBJ2-7 better. The CDR3 length is 12 residues. The V gene's germline CDR1 is LNHDA and CDR2 SQIVND (reference sequence).

This clonotype was observed at least ten times. The chain carries TRBV28 and TRBJ1-2; no clear D gene. The germline V gene has CDR1 MDHEN and CDR2 SYDVKM. V was trimmed by 4 bases and J by 8 bases, leaving 11 bases between them. CDR3 size: 12 residues. The CDR3 region has the DNA TGTGCCAGCAGTTACAAGGGTCGGGGCTACACCTTC. This codes for CASSYKGRGYTF.

This chain links TRBV11-2 with TRBJ2-3; 10 bases are a match to TRBD2. The J call may not be correct, given that the DNA end is closer to TRBJ2-1. The CDR3 spans 14 residues. CDR1 and CDR2 from the germline V gene are SGHAT and FQNNGV. The CDR3 coding sequence is TGTGCCAGCAGCCAGCAGACTAGCGGGAATGAGCAGTTCTTC. This sequence encodes CASSQQTSGNEQFF.

This clonotype has a handful of counts. This CDR3 reads CASSSRAGVEQYF. The CDR3 DNA follows: TGTGCCAGCAGCTCAAGGGCGGGGGTCGAGCAGTACTTC. The rearrangement joins TRBV11-2 to TRBJ2-5, with 7 bases that match TRBD2. The better agreement between TRBJ2-7 and the DNA end casts doubt on the J call. Germline V gene lookup returns CDR1 SGHAT and CDR2 FQNNGV. The CDR3 covers 13 residues.

The table lists this clonotype with a few counts. V is TRBV7-2 and J is TRBJ2-3, with 11 bases lining up with TRBD1. Looked up from germline, CDR1 is SGHTA and CDR2 is FQGNSA. V shed 3 bases, J shed 6 bases, and the junction held 5 bases outside the gene matches. The CDR3 sequence is 15 residues long. CDR3 sequence (DNA): TGTGCCAGCAGCTTTAGGACAGGGGGCGCGGATACGCAGTATTTT. Its protein is CASSFRTGGADTQYF.

This clonotype appeared many times. The rearrangement joins TRBV6-1 to TRBJ2-7; 8 bases align to TRBD2. Germline-derived CDR1 and CDR2 are MNHNS and SASEGT. The ends lost 6 bases at V and 0 bases at J; junction bases unmatched: 4. The CDR3 is 14 residues long. This CDR3 is CASRPTSASYEQYF. CDR3 sequence (DNA): TGTGCCAGCAGACCGACTAGCGCCTCCTACGAGCAGTACTTC.

This clonotype has a single count. The V and J genes are TRBV12-3 or TRBV12-4 and TRBJ2-1; D is ambiguous. CDR3 length: 15 amino acids. The germline V and J ends were trimmed by 5 bases and 4 bases, with 15 bases remaining between them. This CDR3 reads CASSPDQVRYNEQFF. CDR3 DNA sequence: TGTGCCAGCAGTCCCGACCAAGTGAGATACAATGAGCAGTTCTTC.

This clonotype was seen repeatedly, ten times or more. The chain is built from TRBV5-1 and TRBJ2-7; 8 positions match TRBD1. Per germline, CDR1 SGHRS and CDR2 YFSETQ. CDR3 size: 14 residues. Trimming took 4 bases from V and 2 from J; bases not matched to a gene: 5. Here the CDR3 reads CASSQDRATYEQYF. CDR3 DNA: TGCGCCAGCAGCCAGGACAGGGCCACCTACGAGCAGTACTTC.

This clonotype was detected only a few times. This chain links TRBV18 with TRBJ2-1; no definite D call. Between the trimmed V and J ends, which lost 0 bases and 4 bases, there was a span of 10 bases. CDR3 length equals 15 residues. Germline-derived CDR1 and CDR2 are KGHSH and LQKENI. CDR3 loop: CASSPPQISYNEQFF. DNA for the CDR3: TGTGCCAGCTCACCACCTCAGATATCGTACAATGAGCAGTTCTTC.

The V gene is TRBV7-8, the J gene TRBJ1-2, with D perhaps TRBD1 (6 bases). Germline loops: CDR1 SGHVS, CDR2 FQNEAQ. V dropped 0 bases and J dropped 2 bases, with 10 bases sitting between them. This CDR3 spans 15 amino acids. CDR3 in amino acids: CASSLALTGNYGYTF. CDR3 coding DNA: TGTGCCAGCAGCTTAGCTCTTACAGGGAACTATGGCTACACCTTC.

With respect to this clonotype: The junction departs from germline at one end; a sequencing error may be responsible. The gene calls are TRBV7-3 and TRBJ2-3; no reliable D call. The J call may be incorrect, as the DNA end agrees better with TRBJ2-7. This CDR3 contains 13 residues. CDR1 and CDR2 from the germline V gene are SGHTA and FQGTGA. The CDR3 here is CGSSQEFTDTQYF. CDR3 in DNA: TGTGGCAGCAGCCAGGAATTTACAGATACGCAGTACTTC.

As concerns this clonotype: One junction end does not reproduce the germline sequence, and a read error may be involved. The V and J genes are TRBV24-1 and TRBJ2-1; 12 bases are a match to TRBD2. Germline loops: CDR1 KGHDR, CDR2 SFDVKD. The CDR3 is 16 residues long. The CDR3 loop reads CATGDTGLAGRNEQFF. For the CDR3, the DNA is TGTGCCACCGGTGATACCGGACTAGCGGGGCGCAATGAGCAGTTCTTC.

Many counts were recorded for this clonotype. The gene calls are TRBV6-1 and TRBJ1-4, with D uncertain. Germline assignment: CDR1 MNHNS and CDR2 SASEGT. The CDR3 sequence is 16 residues long. V was pared by 4 bases and J by 0 bases, with 12 bases between. The DNA for the CDR3 is TGTGCCAGCAGTGTATATGTCGTCTCAACTAATGAAAAACTGTTTTTT. This translates into CASSVYVVSTNEKLFF.